These T cell receptor beta chains were read from a single sample in a study of blood T cell repertoires in COVID-19. TCRdb's table, derived via immunoSEQ multiplex PCR, lists solely in-frame clones and lacks some. The data show some 150,000 clones, roughly 80% seen once. The sequencing input was peripheral blood. The receptors shown here come from a man over 45 with active or convalescent COVID-19. CDR3s include the opening cysteine and the closing phenylalanine or tryptophan. Fields, in order: clone size, D gene, V gene, J gene, CDR3 DNA, CDR3 protein. The D gene is left open where the match is weak. Some rows mark clone size as missing; the rest say once, few, many or name a class of expanded clone.

clone size: NA; D gene: TRBD2; V gene: TRBV14; J gene: TRBJ2-7; CDR3 DNA: TGTGCCAGCAGACAGCGGGAGGGCCTCTCCTACGAGCAGTACTTC; CDR3 protein: CASRQREGLSYEQYF
clone size: NA; D gene: NA; V gene: TRBV28; J gene: TRBJ2-5; CDR3 DNA: TGTGCCAGCAGTTCCCGCCCCGAGGGGGTAAGGGAGACCCAGTACTTC; CDR3 protein: CASSSRPEGVRETQYF
clone size: NA; D gene: TRBD1; V gene: TRBV28; J gene: TRBJ2-4; CDR3 DNA: TGTGCCAGCAGTGGGACAGTACTTTTAGCCAAAAACATTCAGTACTTC; CDR3 protein: CASSGTVLLAKNIQYF
clone size: NA; D gene: NA; V gene: TRBV19; J gene: TRBJ1-5; CDR3 DNA: TGTGCCAGTAGCACTCAGGGAAATCAGCCCCAGCATTTT; CDR3 protein: CASSTQGNQPQHF
clone size: NA; D gene: NA; V gene: TRBV7-2; J gene: TRBJ2-3; CDR3 DNA: TGTGCCAGCAGCTTAGGGACTTCGGTGGATACGCAGTATTTT; CDR3 protein: CASSLGTSVDTQYF
clone size: NA; D gene: TRBD1; V gene: TRBV6-5; J gene: TRBJ2-7; CDR3 DNA: TGTGCCAGCACTTTGCGGGACAGGGGGCACGAGCAGTACTTC; CDR3 protein: CASTLRDRGHEQYF
clone size: NA; D gene: TRBD2; V gene: TRBV28; J gene: TRBJ2-1; CDR3 DNA: TGTGCCAGCAGTTCAACCCGAAGCGGGAGCTCACACGCCAGAAGCTCCTACAATGAGCAGTTCTTC; CDR3 protein: CASSSTRSGSSHARSSYNEQFF
clone size: NA; D gene: NA; V gene: TRBV6-5; J gene: TRBJ1-5; CDR3 DNA: TGTGCCAGCAGCCTCCACAGAAATAGCAATCAGCCCCAGCATTTT; CDR3 protein: CASSLHRNSNQPQHF
clone size: NA; D gene: NA; V gene: TRBV29-1; J gene: TRBJ2-5; CDR3 DNA: TGCAGCGTTGAGGGAGATCATGAGACCCAGTACTTC; CDR3 protein: CSVEGDHETQYF
clone size: NA; D gene: NA; V gene: TRBV9; J gene: TRBJ2-3; CDR3 DNA: TGTGCCAGCAGCGTCACGGGGATCTACACAGATACGCAGTATTTT; CDR3 protein: CASSVTGIYTDTQYF
clone size: NA; D gene: NA; V gene: TRBV6-5; J gene: TRBJ1-5; CDR3 DNA: TGTGCCAGCAGTTACTCAGCCAATCAGCCCCAGCATTTT; CDR3 protein: CASSYSANQPQHF
clone size: once; D gene: TRBD2; V gene: TRBV10-3; J gene: TRBJ2-5; CDR3 DNA: TGTGCCATCAGTGGGGGACTAGCGGTCCAAGAGACCCAGTACTTC; CDR3 protein: CAISGGLAVQETQYF
clone size: NA; D gene: NA; V gene: TRBV19; J gene: TRBJ1-5; CDR3 DNA: TGTGCCAGTAGTTCCCGCGGGGCCGGGGATCAGCCCCAGCATTTT; CDR3 protein: CASSSRGAGDQPQHF
clone size: NA; D gene: NA; V gene: TRBV6-5; J gene: TRBJ2-7; CDR3 DNA: TGTGCCAGCAGTCACAGCCCGGAGCAGTACTTC; CDR3 protein: CASSHSPEQYF
clone size: NA; D gene: NA; V gene: TRBV2; J gene: TRBJ2-3; CDR3 DNA: TGTGCCAGCAGTGGTACCTGGGGGCCCGGCGTTCTCGACACAGATACGCAGTATTTT; CDR3 protein: CASSGTWGPGVLDTDTQYF
clone size: NA; D gene: TRBD2; V gene: TRBV29-1; J gene: TRBJ2-1; CDR3 DNA: TGCAGCGTTGTACTAGCGCGGACTAATGAGCAGTTCTTC; CDR3 protein: CSVVLARTNEQFF
clone size: NA; D gene: TRBD2; V gene: TRBV11-2; J gene: TRBJ2-1; CDR3 DNA: TGTGCCAGCAGCGTGTTAACCGGGACTAGCTTCGATGAGCAGTTCTTC; CDR3 protein: CASSVLTGTSFDEQFF
clone size: NA; D gene: NA; V gene: TRBV2; J gene: TRBJ1-5; CDR3 DNA: TGTGCCAGCAGCCCGGACAGTCGGGAACGCAATCAGCCCCAGCATTTT; CDR3 protein: CASSPDSRERNQPQHF
clone size: NA; D gene: NA; V gene: TRBV20-1; J gene: TRBJ2-1; CDR3 DNA: TGCAGTGCTAGTGATTTGGGGGGCTCCTACAATGAGCAGTTCTTC; CDR3 protein: CSASDLGGSYNEQFF
clone size: NA; D gene: TRBD2; V gene: TRBV29-1; J gene: TRBJ2-7; CDR3 DNA: TGCAGCGTTGCCCTAGCGGGAAAGGGCGAGCAGTACTTC; CDR3 protein: CSVALAGKGEQYF